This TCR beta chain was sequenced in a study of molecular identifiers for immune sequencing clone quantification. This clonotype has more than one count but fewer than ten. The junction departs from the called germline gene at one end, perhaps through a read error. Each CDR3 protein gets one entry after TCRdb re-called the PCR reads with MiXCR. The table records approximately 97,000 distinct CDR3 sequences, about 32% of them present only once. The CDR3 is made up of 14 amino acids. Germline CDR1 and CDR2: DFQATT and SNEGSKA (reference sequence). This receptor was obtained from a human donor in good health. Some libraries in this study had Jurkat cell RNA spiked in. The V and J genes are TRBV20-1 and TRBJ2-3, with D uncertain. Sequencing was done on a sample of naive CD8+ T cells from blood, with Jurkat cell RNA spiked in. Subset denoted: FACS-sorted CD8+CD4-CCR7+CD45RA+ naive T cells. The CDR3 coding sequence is TGCAGTGCTAGAACGGTAGTACACACAGATACGCGGTATTTT. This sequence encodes CSARTVVHTDTRYF.